This TCR beta chain was identified in a study of blood T cell repertoires in COVID-19 (dated by TCRdb to 2018 to 2021). Background on the whole study: Samples covering the acute and convalescent phases of COVID-19 were provided by collaborators in the United States, Italy and Spain. The prospective study material was composed of cDNA or gDNA derived from T cells, B-cell-depleted T cells, or PBMCs. Samples were obtained from the ongoing ImmuneRACE study (first 160 participants) and from 1,254 subjects provided by 6 global collaborators. A freely available public database, intended as a resource for researchers studying the immune response to SARS-CoV-2, is where the repertoires were released. A de-identified subject ID, COVID-19 status, age in years and sex were almost always included in the sample metadata. Where HLA class I and class II types were available, the types were taken from metadata supplied by the sample provider, not from assay-based typing. The dataset comprised deeply sampled blood TCRbeta repertoires from subjects exposed to, actively infected with, or recovered from COVID-19.

Whole blood was collected in K2EDTA tubes by collaborating institutions according to the institutions' own protocols. For TCRbeta analysis, collaborators shipped samples in one of three forms: frozen whole blood, isolated PBMCs, or DNA extracted from either of those sample types. The immunoSEQ Assay, a bias-controlled multiplex PCR, was used to amplify TCRbeta CDR3 regions from genomic DNA. Turning to the authors' computational methods: Nucleated cell counts per sample were estimated from amplification of reference gene primers within the assay. To quantify the absolute abundance of each unique TCRbeta CDR3 rearrangement, sequence reads were collapsed and filtered. Productive Simpson clonality was computed per sample as the square root of Simpson's diversity index over productive rearrangements. The table was pulled from immuneACCESS by TCRdb, which kept in-frame rearrangements only. Such tables lose some clones; where checked, under half of the loss comes from unresolved V genes, and the rest has no known cause. That table supplies the V and J calls and clone size; D and trimming were determined from the DNA. This sample comprises about 240,000 clones, about 86% of them detected only once. Of the sample, more than 8% falls within the top ten clones.

On the study overall, not on this receptor specifically: Clinical and demographic metadata were provided uncurated, with the amount varying by source and participant.

On this clone itself: Its antigen specificity is not known. Base-call qualities are not available, and no considerably larger clone is one nucleotide away.

Sequencing was done on a sample of peripheral blood. This receptor was identified in a woman of 80 years or more with acute or convalescent COVID-19.

The base sequence is TGTGCCAGCAGTATACCTCAGGGGCTGGGGGAGACCCAGTACTTC. The resulting protein is CASSIPQGLGETQYF. The rearranged chain carries TRBV28 and TRBJ2-5, and perhaps TRBD1 as D gene, on 6 matching bases. CDR1 and CDR2, looked up from the germline V gene, are MDHEN and SYDVKM. The V end loses 5 bases and the J end loses 5 bases, and a stretch of 18 bases separates them. Including the terminal cysteine and phenylalanine, the CDR3 comprises 15 residues. The retained sequence is limited to the CDR3, 45 bases, with the frame set at the first base. The entire variable domain, with the stretches around the CDR3 drawn from the reference TRBV28 and TRBJ2-5 proteins, is DVKVTQSSRYLVKRTGEKVFLECVQDMDHENMFWYRQDPGLGLRLIYFSYDVKMKEKGDIPEGYSVSREKKERFSLILESASTNQTSMYLCASSIPQGLGETQYFGPGTRLLVL.